One and the same sample provided the 32 T cell receptor beta chains below, sequenced in a study of T cell repertoires in cytomegalovirus infection. TCRdb used MiXCR to reprocess the reads, holding one entry per CDR3 protein. The sample includes around 310,000 distinct CDR3 sequences, roughly 16% of them seen just once. Material: PBMCs. These receptors all stem from a human donor in good health (CMV status not recorded). Some clones in this sample may be carry-over from other donors' samples.

The chain carries TRBV10-3 and TRBJ1-1, with 9 bases matching TRBD1. CDR3 size: 13 residues. Germline trimming cut 4 bases from V and 3 bases from J; bases unmatched to any gene: 0. Germline V gene data show CDR1 as ENHRY and CDR2 as SYGVKD. The CDR3 nucleotides read TGTGCCATCAGTGGGACAGGGGACACTGAAGCTTTCTTT. Residues: CAISGTGDTEAFF.

The chain joins TRBV6-1 to TRBJ1-3; no clear D. V was shortened by 6 bases and J by 4 bases, with 28 bases between the two germline ends. The CDR3 totals 19 residues. CDR1 and CDR2 from the germline V gene are MNHNS and SASEGT. The CDR3 region has the DNA TGTGCCAGCAGCCACCTAGAGGCCCAGGCCACAAGGCTCGGAAACACCATATATTTT. Protein product: CASSHLEAQATRLGNTIYF.

This clonotype was seen at least ten times. This chain connects TRBV20-1 to TRBJ2-7, with TRBD2 matching over 12 bases. Germline V lookup: CDR1 DFQATT, CDR2 SNEGSKA (reference sequence). This CDR3 spans 14 amino acids. Unmatched junction bases numbered 4, after V lost 1 base and J lost 6 bases. In DNA form, the CDR3 reads TGCAGTGCTAGAGGGACTAGCGGGGTCTCCGAGCAGTACTTC. It translates to CSARGTSGVSEQYF.

The rearrangement uses TRBV20-1 and TRBJ1-1; D is unresolved. The CDR3 has 14 residues. Germline assignment: CDR1 DFQATT and CDR2 SNEGSKA (reference sequence). V was shortened by 6 bases and J by 0 bases, with 14 bases between the two germline ends. In DNA, the CDR3 is TGCAGTGCGACGGAAGCGTTTATGAACACTGAAGCTTTCTTT. Protein: CSATEAFMNTEAFF.

This clonotype was picked up many times. The chain couples TRBV19 to TRBJ1-2; possible D gene TRBD1, 6 bases. The CDR3 covers 14 residues. Germline assignment: CDR1 LNHDA and CDR2 SQIVND (reference sequence). V lost 5 bases to trimming and J lost 2 bases, with 12 bases between them. The CDR3 reads CASSEQGGNYGYTF. CDR3 in DNA: TGTGCCAGTAGTGAACAGGGTGGAAACTATGGCTACACCTTC.

This clonotype was seen many times. V and J are TRBV28 and TRBJ1-2, with 10 bases aligning to TRBD1. The germline V gene has CDR1 MDHEN and CDR2 SYDVKM. CDR3 length equals 16 residues. Losses at the gene ends were 5 bases for V and 1 base for J; bases not matched to a gene: 7. The DNA for the CDR3 is TGTGCCAGCAGTCCCGGGACAGGGGTGGGTAACTATGGCTACACCTTC. This gives the protein CASSPGTGVGNYGYTF.

The gene calls are TRBV3-1 and TRBJ1-1, with D unresolved. The CDR3 runs to 12 residues. The germline V gene has CDR1 LGHDT and CDR2 YNNKEL (reference sequence). V was shortened by 1 base and J by 6 bases, with 6 bases between the two germline ends. The DNA of the CDR3 is TGTGCCAGCAGCCAAGGGGCAGCTGAAGCTTTCTTT. Its protein product is CASSQGAAEAFF. The full variable domain, its missing parts supplied by reference TRBV3-1 and TRBJ1-1, is DTAVSQTPKYLVTQMGNDKSIKCEQNLGHDTMYWYKQDSKKFLKIMFSYNNKELIINETVPNRFSPKSPDKAHLNLHINSLELGDSAVYFCASSQGAAEAFFGQGTRLTVV.

This clonotype was counted a few times. This chain's CDR3 is CASSYGRPGANVLTF. The CDR3 region has the DNA TGTGCCAGCAGTTACGGCCGGCCCGGGGCCAACGTCCTGACTTTC. The chain couples TRBV6-2 or TRBV6-3 to TRBJ2-6; D is undetermined. Germline V gene lookup returns CDR1 MNHEY and CDR2 SVGEGT. V lost 2 bases and J lost 4, with 9 bases in between. The CDR3 loop spans 15 amino acids.

The chain links TRBV28 to TRBJ1-2; a possible D gene is TRBD1 (6 bases). Trimming removed 0 bases at V and 6 bases at J, with 11 bases between. Germline V gives CDR1 MDHEN, CDR2 SYDVKM. The CDR3 is 14 residues long. The CDR3 spells CASSLWGGLNGYTF. The CDR3 DNA follows: TGTGCCAGCAGTTTATGGGGGGGGCTGAATGGCTACACCTTC.

The J gene is TRBJ2-3, the V gene TRBV20-1; 11 bases map to TRBD2. J was trimmed by 2 bases and V by 4 bases; bases with no gene match: 8. The CDR3 is 16 amino acids. Germline CDR1 DFQATT, CDR2 SNEGSKA (reference sequence). The CDR3 DNA is TGCAGTGCTAAACCTACTAGCGGGGGATTCACAGATACGCAGTATTTT. Protein: CSAKPTSGGFTDTQYF.

In its sample, this clonotype was seen many times. The genes are TRBV7-2 and TRBJ2-5, with 7 bases that match TRBD1. This CDR3 comprises 13 residues. J was trimmed by 2 bases and V by 4 bases; bases with no gene match: 1. Germline V gives CDR1 SGHTA, CDR2 FQGNSA. For the CDR3, the DNA is TGTGCCAGCAGCTGGGACAGACAAGAGACCCAGTACTTC. It specifies CASSWDRQETQYF.

The sample holds many counts of this clonotype. The chain uses TRBV28 and TRBJ2-5; the D gene is possibly TRBD1 (6 bases). This CDR3 region has 15 residues. CDR1 and CDR2 from the germline V gene are MDHEN and SYDVKM. V lost 8 bases to trimming and J lost 3 bases, with 19 bases between them. The CDR3 here is CASSGHSTGKETQYF. The CDR3 nucleotides are TGTGCCAGCTCGGGACATTCTACAGGGAAAGAGACCCAGTACTTC. Variable domain in full (rest from reference TRBV28 and TRBJ2-5): DVKVTQSSRYLVKRTGEKVFLECVQDMDHENMFWYRQDPGLGLRLIYFSYDVKMKEKGDIPEGYSVSREKKERFSLILESASTNQTSMYLCASSGHSTGKETQYFGPGTRLLVL.

This clonotype occurred many times. The chain carries TRBV20-1 and TRBJ1-1; possible D gene TRBD1, 6 bases. The germline V and J ends were trimmed by 3 bases and 6 bases, with 14 bases remaining between them. The CDR3 sequence is 13 residues long. Germline CDR1 is DFQATT and CDR2 is SNEGSKA (reference sequence). The CDR3 coding sequence is TGCAGTGCTAGCCACCCACAGGGCCCTGAAGCTTTCTTT. This translates into CSASHPQGPEAFF.

V gene TRBV12-3 or TRBV12-4 combines with J gene TRBJ1-2; 12 nucleotides line up with TRBD1. This CDR3 has 17 residues. V dropped 4 bases and J dropped 8; count of bases not matched to a gene: 14. CDR3: CASSSGTGGAGQGGYTF. For the CDR3, the DNA is TGTGCCAGCAGTTCCGGGACAGGGGGCGCCGGACAAGGGGGCTACACCTTC.

DNA of the CDR3: TGCGCCAGCAGCCAAGATTTGTGGGGCACCCAAGAGACCCAGTACTTC. It is translated as CASSQDLWGTQETQYF. The chain uses TRBV4-3 and TRBJ2-5; possibly TRBD1 for D (5 bases). Germline CDR1 is LGHNA and CDR2 is YSLEER. The CDR3 runs to 16 residues. V was clipped by 0 bases and J by 1 base, with 12 bases between them.

The chain links TRBV7-3 to TRBJ2-2; D may be TRBD1 (7 bases). Germline V gene sequence: CDR1 SGHTA, CDR2 FQGTGA. The CDR3 is 19 amino acids. V lost 0 bases to trimming and J lost 3 bases, with 20 bases between them. The CDR3 spells CASSLTGFRQGGDTGELFF. The CDR3 DNA sequence: TGTGCCAGCAGCTTAACTGGGTTCCGGCAGGGGGGCGACACCGGGGAGCTGTTTTTT.

This clonotype came up many times. This sequence joins TRBV7-2 and TRBJ2-7; maybe TRBD2 (7 bases). Trimming left V 0 bases short and J 3 bases short, with 21 bases between. The CDR3 sequence is 18 residues long. Germline CDR1 is SGHTA and CDR2 is FQGNSA. CDR3 in DNA: TGTGCCAGCAGCTTAGCTCAGATTGTCAGAGGGGGGGGCTACGAGCAGTACTTC. Translated, it gives CASSLAQIVRGGGYEQYF. Supplemented by reference TRBV7-2 and TRBJ2-7, the full variable domain reads GAGVSQSPSNKVTEKGKDVELRCDPISGHTALYWYRQSLGQGLEFLIYFQGNSAPDKSGLPSDRFSAERTGGSVSTLTIQRTQQEDSAVYLCASSLAQIVRGGGYEQYFGPGTRLTVT.

The rearrangement uses TRBV24-1 and TRBJ1-2; no clear D gene. This CDR3 comprises 16 residues. V lost 0 bases, J lost 5 bases, and 15 bases lay in between. The germline gives CDR1 KGHDR, CDR2 SFDVKD. Here the CDR3 DNA reads TGTGCCACCAGTGATTTGCACCGCTACGTTTCGTATGGCTACACCTTC. Amino acid sequence: CATSDLHRYVSYGYTF.

The chain combines TRBV20-1 with TRBJ2-5; possible D gene TRBD2, 7 bases. There are 13 residues in the CDR3. The V end was cut by 3 bases, the J end by 3 bases, with 11 bases between. Germline loops: CDR1 DFQATT, CDR2 SNEGSKA (reference sequence). The CDR3 DNA reads TGCAGTGCTAGGCCGGGGGGCAAAGAGACCCAGTACTTC. Protein product: CSARPGGKETQYF.

The chain couples TRBV12-3 or TRBV12-4 to TRBJ1-5; the match to TRBD1 covers 7 bases. V gave up 6 bases and J gave up 2 bases; unmatched junction bases: 4. The CDR3 runs 14 residues. CDR3 in amino acids: CASRTGPRNQPQHF. The DNA of the CDR3 is TGTGCCAGCAGGACAGGGCCCCGCAATCAGCCCCAGCATTTT.

This clonotype was observed a handful of times. This chain uses TRBV7-9 with TRBJ2-3, with TRBD2 matching 13 bases. The CDR3 spans 16 residues. Germline CDR1 is SEHNR and CDR2 is FQNEAQ (reference sequence). V was clipped by 5 bases and J by 3 bases; unmatched bases: 5. The DNA of the CDR3 is TGTGCCAGCAGCGGACTAGCGGGGGAGATGACAGATACGCAGTATTTT. Translated, it gives CASSGLAGEMTDTQYF.

There are a few counts of this clonotype. V and J are TRBV2 and TRBJ2-7; D not resolved. Per the germline V gene, CDR1 is SNHLY and CDR2 is FYNNEI. Trimming removed 2 bases from V and 6 bases from J, with 8 bases in between. This CDR3 has 12 amino acids. The CDR3 region is CASSEMYGEQYF. In nucleotides, the CDR3 is TGTGCCAGCAGTGAAATGTATGGCGAGCAGTACTTC.

V usage is TRBV28 and J usage is TRBJ1-5; 7 bases fit TRBD1. Germline values: CDR1 MDHEN, CDR2 SYDVKM. J was trimmed by 5 bases and V by 4 bases; bases with no gene match: 5. The CDR3 runs 14 residues. The CDR3 loop is CASSSHQGDQPQHF. The CDR3 DNA reads as TGTGCCAGCAGTTCACACCAGGGGGATCAGCCCCAGCATTTT.

The chain couples TRBV28 to TRBJ1-2; no clear D. The CDR3 sequence is 12 residues long. Trimming took off 6 bases at V and 3 bases at J, with 8 bases between the two ends. From germline, CDR1 is MDHEN and CDR2 SYDVKM. CDR3 amino acids: CASRVSDYGYTF. The CDR3 nucleotides are TGTGCCAGCAGGGTCTCGGACTATGGCTACACCTTC.

The genes are TRBV7-2 and TRBJ1-2, with 9 bases aligning to TRBD1. There are 15 residues in the CDR3. Looked up from germline, CDR1 is SGHTA and CDR2 is FQGNSA. Germline trimming cut 0 bases from V and 6 bases from J; bases unmatched to any gene: 5. CDR3: CASSLAGQGFDGYTF. Written as DNA, the CDR3 is TGTGCCAGCAGCTTAGCCGGACAGGGGTTCGATGGCTACACCTTC.

CDR3 bases: TGCAGTGCTCACTCCCATGACAGGCTAAGAAACACCATATATTTT. Protein sequence: CSAHSHDRLRNTIYF. The chain couples TRBV20-1 to TRBJ1-3, with D possibly matching TRBD1 (6 bases). Trimming stripped 5 bases from V and 5 bases from J, with 19 bases between. This CDR3 comprises 15 residues. Germline CDR1 and CDR2: DFQATT and SNEGSKA (reference sequence).

This clonotype was counted many times. The chain uses TRBV3-1 and TRBJ2-7, with TRBD1 matching 7 bases. CDR1 and CDR2 from the germline V gene are LGHDT and YNNKEL (reference sequence). V was clipped by 4 bases and J by 2 bases; unmatched bases: 5. The CDR3 loop spans 14 amino acids. DNA for the CDR3: TGTGCCAGCAGCCTCGAGACAGGGCCCTACGAGCAGTACTTC. Translating gives CASSLETGPYEQYF.

This clonotype showed up just a few times. The chain combines TRBV7-6 with TRBJ2-2, with 10 bases that match TRBD2. The V gene's germline CDR1 is SGHVS and CDR2 FNYEAQ. V shed 4 bases and J 3 bases; nucleotides not matched to a gene: 8. The CDR3 runs to 17 residues. This CDR3 reads CASSSGTGTSDTGELFF. The CDR3 DNA reads TGTGCCAGCAGCTCAGGAACCGGGACTAGCGACACCGGGGAGCTGTTTTTT.

This sequence joins TRBV10-3 and TRBJ1-1; no firm D call. The CDR3 totals 15 residues. The germline CDR1 and CDR2 sequences are ENHRY and SYGVKD. The ends were cut back, 11 bases at V and 4 bases at J, with 23 bases in the middle. CDR3 coding DNA: TGTGCCTCCCAACCTGGGTGGGAGGATGGCACTGAAGCTTTCTTT. Translated: CASQPGWEDGTEAFF.

This chain joins TRBV28 and TRBJ2-7; 11 positions agree with TRBD1. V was pared by 6 bases and J by 4 bases, with 11 bases of the junction left unmatched. The CDR3 loop spans 16 amino acids. CDR1 is MDHEN, CDR2 SYDVKM, per germline. CDR3 protein: CASSAADGQGAYEQYF. The CDR3 nucleotides read TGTGCCAGCAGCGCGGCCGACGGACAGGGGGCGTACGAGCAGTACTTC.

This clonotype was detected a few times. The chain's CDR3 is CSARVIGRGSTDTQYF. The CDR3 DNA reads as TGCAGTGCTAGAGTCATCGGCAGGGGAAGCACAGATACGCAGTATTTT. The chain combines TRBV20-1 with TRBJ2-3; a possible D gene is TRBD1 (6 bases). CDR1 and CDR2 from the germline V gene are DFQATT and SNEGSKA (reference sequence). This CDR3 comprises 16 residues. V was cut by 1 base and J by 0 bases, with 14 bases left in between.

As regards this clonotype: A much larger clone differs from this one at a single base, so this may be a read error. This chain links TRBV6-6 with TRBJ2-7; D uncertain. The CDR3 spans 13 residues. Trimming removed 10 bases at V and 3 bases at J, with 16 bases between. Germline V gene sequence: CDR1 MNHNY, CDR2 SVGAGI (reference sequence). CDR3 bases: TGTGCCAACAGCCCTCGGCAGGACTACGAGCAGTACTTC. Translation: CANSPRQDYEQYF.